Sequencing of this T cell receptor delta chain was carried out in a study of γδ T cells in repeated Plasmodium falciparum infection. Study information: Sampling occurred at baseline, pre-infection for selected infections, and 21 days post-infection.

Whole-study findings and limits: Compared with Australian children, Malian Vdelta2-negative repertoires seemed more clonal, less diverse, less shared.

Gammadelta T cells were flow-sorted from PBMC into Vgamma9/Vdelta2+ and Vdelta2-negative populations for bulk analysis. This clone was seen more than once but under ten times. Its matching antigen is unknown. The likely explanation is a read error, given a far larger clone one base away. The sample holds other DNA sequences that translate to the same CDR3. TRG and TRD sequences were obtained from every sorted gammadelta sample. TCRdb ran CATT on the multiplex PCR reads. The table has under 60,000 delta-chain clones, 1.6% seen once. Germline CDR1 is TVYSNPD and CDR2 is GDNSRS (reference sequence). The junction had 16 bases not matched to a gene; V was cut back by 3 bases and J by 7 bases. The CDR3 is 15 amino acids.

The origin of this receptor is a pool of human donors (malaria-infected and uninfected, not separated). The sequencing input was gamma-delta T cells from blood. V gene TRDV3 combines with J gene TRDJ1; 8 bases map to TRDD3. CDR3 sequence: CALREYWGSRRKLIF. The DNA for the CDR3 is TGTGCCTTACGCGAGTACTGGGGGTCGCGACGTAAACTCATCTTT. The entire variable domain, with the rest obtained from reference TRDV3 and TRDJ1, is as follows: CDKVTQSSPDQTVASGSEVVLLCTYDTVYSNPDLFWYRIRPDYSFQFVFYGDNSRSEGADFTQGRFSVKHILTQKAFHLVISPVRTEDSATYYCALREYWGSRRKLIFGKGTRVTVEP.